Listed here are 24 T cell receptor beta chains from one sample, sequenced in a study of T cell changes during pregnancy in multiple sclerosis (dated by TCRdb to between 2018 and 2021). The protocol used for the library was the immunoSEQ multiplex PCR assay. Sourced from immuneACCESS, this table was stored by TCRdb with only in-frame sequences that have V and J called. A share of the clones is absent; for the studies checked, an unresolved V gene accounts for under half, and the remainder has no known explanation. The sample table shows some 50,000 clones, and just under 95% are seen once. The ten largest clones capture 5.5% to 7% of the sample. The sample here was CD8+ T cells from peripheral blood mononuclear cells, taken in the first trimester of pregnancy. All receptors come from a female donor with multiple sclerosis, enrolled in a pregnancy study.

This clone was detected only once. J is TRBJ1-1 and V is TRBV29-1; perhaps TRBD1 as D (6 bases). Germline values: CDR1 SQVTM, CDR2 ANQGSEA. The CDR3 length is 13 residues. Trimming removed 3 bases at V and 6 bases at J, with 14 bases between. DNA for the CDR3: TGCAGCGTTGAGGGGGAAACAGGGCCTGAAGCTTTCTTT. This sequence encodes CSVEGETGPEAFF.

The J gene is TRBJ2-7, the V gene TRBV30; a weak D match, TRBD1 (6 bases). The germline gives CDR1 GTSNPN, CDR2 SVGIG (reference sequence). The CDR3 has 12 residues. V shed 2 bases and J shed 3 bases, with 8 bases lying between them. The CDR3 region has the DNA TGTGCCTGGAGTTCACAGGGCTACGAGCAGTACTTC. Amino acids: CAWSSQGYEQYF.

As concerns this clone: Germline and junction disagree at one end, which may indicate a read error. CDR3 residues: CASCFGLAGVGELFF. The CDR3 DNA reads as TGTGCCAGCTGTTTCGGACTAGCGGGAGTCGGGGAGCTGTTTTTT. The V gene is TRBV27, the J gene TRBJ2-2; 13 positions agree with TRBD2. Germline V gene sequence: CDR1 MNHEY, CDR2 SMNVEV (reference sequence). The CDR3 sequence is 15 residues long.

This chain uses TRBV4-3 with TRBJ2-7; TRBD2 might be the D (6 bases). Germline CDR1 is LGHNA and CDR2 is YSLEER. The V gene lost 0 bases and the J gene lost 0 bases, with 9 bases spanning the gap. The CDR3 is made up of 15 amino acids. This CDR3 is CASSQDGGSSYEQYF. CDR3 in DNA: TGCGCCAGCAGCCAAGATGGGGGGAGCTCCTACGAGCAGTACTTC.

V and J are TRBV6-4 and TRBJ2-3; D is uncertain. V gave up 4 bases and J gave up 2 bases, with 16 bases separating them. The CDR3 sequence is 16 residues long. CDR1 and CDR2 (germline): MRHNA, SNTAGT. The CDR3 sequence: CASSVQSAAPTDTQYF. In DNA, the CDR3 is TGTGCCAGCAGTGTCCAGTCTGCGGCCCCCACAGATACGCAGTATTTT.

V is TRBV6-5 and J is TRBJ1-2; D is unresolved. The CDR3 contains 12 residues. In germline, CDR1 is MNHEY, CDR2 SVGAGI. V lost 8 bases to trimming and J lost 8 bases, with 15 bases between them. The CDR3 sequence: CASGDPGRGYTF. In DNA form, the CDR3 reads TGTGCCAGCGGTGACCCGGGTCGGGGCTACACCTTC.

The chain links TRBV13 to TRBJ2-1; no clear D. CDR1 and CDR2 from the germline V gene are PRHDT and FYEKMQ (reference sequence). The length of the CDR3 is 11 residues. V gave up 3 bases and J gave up 6 bases, with 3 bases separating them. CDR3 nucleotides: TGTGCCAGCAGCTTCCTCAATGAGCAGTTCTTC. This codes for CASSFLNEQFF.

The rearrangement links TRBV6-5 to TRBJ1-4; a possible D gene is TRBD1 (5 bases). Per germline, CDR1 MNHEY and CDR2 SVGAGI. V lost 6 bases to trimming and J lost 6 bases, with 14 bases between them. The CDR3 extends over 14 amino acids. The CDR3 DNA reads TGTGCCAGCAGGATACAAGGGGAAGATGAAAAACTGTTTTTT. Translated: CASRIQGEDEKLFF.

The chain has TRBV30 and TRBJ1-1; the D is unclear. V was trimmed by 1 base and J by 2 bases, leaving 14 bases between them. This CDR3 comprises 15 residues. CDR1 and CDR2 from the germline V gene are GTSNPN and SVGIG (reference sequence). The CDR3 DNA is TGTGCCTGGAGTGAAGAACAGAACTTAAACACTGAAGCTTTCTTT. Protein sequence: CAWSEEQNLNTEAFF.

With regard to this clone: The sample carries other DNA sequences with the same CDR3. V is TRBV9 and J is TRBJ2-7; 16 bases line up with TRBD2. The V segment lost 4 bases and the J segment 7 bases; nucleotides outside the gene matches: 5. The V gene's germline CDR1 is SGDLS and CDR2 YYNGEE. This CDR3 is built from 15 residues. The DNA for the CDR3 is TGTGCCAGCAGCCCCGGGACTAGCGGGAGGGGGGAGCAGTACTTC. As protein: CASSPGTSGRGEQYF.

As regards this clone: The junction departs from germline at one end; a sequencing error may be responsible. V gene TRBV19 combines with J gene TRBJ2-7; 11 nucleotides line up with TRBD2. The CDR3 runs to 15 residues. Germline-derived CDR1 and CDR2 are LNHDA and SQIVND (reference sequence). The CDR3 here is CASSIGTSGFYEQYF. As DNA, the CDR3 is TGTGCCAGTAGCATAGGGACTAGCGGATTCTACGAGCAGTACTTC.

V and J are TRBV9 and TRBJ1-1; 8 bases are shared with TRBD1. V was pared by 0 bases and J by 5 bases, with 3 bases of the junction left unmatched. The germline gives CDR1 SGDLS, CDR2 YYNGEE. The CDR3 has 14 amino acids. The CDR3 loop is CASSVVWTGTEAFF. For the CDR3, the DNA is TGTGCCAGCAGCGTAGTATGGACAGGGACTGAAGCTTTCTTT.

The V call is TRBV6-5, the J call TRBJ2-7; the D gene is possibly TRBD2 (5 bases). With 0 bases removed from V and 1 base from J, the gap between germline ends came to 10 bases. This CDR3 spans 15 amino acids. The V gene's germline CDR1 is MNHEY and CDR2 SVGAGI. This CDR3 is CASSYSGPGSYEQYF. For the CDR3, the DNA is TGTGCCAGCAGTTACTCAGGGCCGGGATCCTACGAGCAGTACTTC.

The rearrangement joins TRBV5-1 to TRBJ2-3; 7 nucleotides match TRBD2. Germline assignment: CDR1 SGHRS and CDR2 YFSETQ. Trimming at V came to 4 bases and at J to 1 base, leaving 6 bases not matched to a gene. This CDR3 is built from 15 residues. The CDR3 DNA sequence: TGCGCCAGCAGCGGGGAGGGTCGGGGCACAGATACGCAGTATTTT. Translation: CASSGEGRGTDTQYF.

The chain carries TRBV27 and TRBJ2-1; D might be TRBD1 (6 bases). Deletions cut 3 bases from V and 9 bases from J, with 9 bases between. Germline CDR1 reads MNHEY; CDR2 reads SMNVEV (reference sequence). This CDR3 has 12 residues. Written as DNA, the CDR3 is TGTGCCAGCAGTTTCTTGGGGGCTGAGCAGTTCTTC. Its protein is CASSFLGAEQFF.

The chain carries TRBV6-1 and TRBJ2-7, with no clear D. Trimming left V 4 bases short and J 2 bases short, with 6 bases between. CDR3 length: 12 residues. Germline loops: CDR1 MNHNS, CDR2 SASEGT. This chain's CDR3 is CASSAPPYEQYF. The CDR3 coding sequence is TGTGCCAGCAGTGCTCCTCCCTACGAGCAGTACTTC.

The chain links TRBV2 to TRBJ2-1; the D is unclear. The germline CDR1 and CDR2 sequences are SNHLY and FYNNEI. Trimming pared 2 bases from V and 5 bases from J, leaving 16 bases between. CDR3 length: 16 residues. The CDR3 spells CASSESMFSKNNEQFF. CDR3 DNA: TGTGCCAGCAGTGAATCTATGTTCTCGAAAAACAATGAGCAGTTCTTC. The full variable domain, with the rest looked up from reference TRBV2 and TRBJ2-1, is EPEVTQTPSHQVTQMGQEVILRCVPISNHLYFYWYRQILGQKVEFLVSFYNNEISEKSEIFDDQFSVERPDGSNFTLKIRSTKLEDSAMYFCASSESMFSKNNEQFFGPGTRLTVL.

This sequence joins TRBV13 and TRBJ1-1; maybe TRBD1 (6 bases). V was pared by 5 bases and J by 4 bases, with 17 bases between. The CDR3 spans 15 residues. Germline V gene lookup returns CDR1 PRHDT and CDR2 FYEKMQ (reference sequence). CDR3 sequence: CASSTYRAPGTEAFF. CDR3 coding DNA: TGTGCCAGCAGCACATACAGGGCCCCCGGCACTGAAGCTTTCTTT.

The gene calls are TRBV5-1 and TRBJ2-3; 10 bases are shared with TRBD2. V gave up 0 bases and J gave up 2 bases; unmatched junction bases: 3. This CDR3 has 16 residues. CDR1 and CDR2 (germline): SGHRS, YFSETQ. CDR3 residues: CASSLGTSGYTDTQYF. CDR3 coding DNA: TGCGCCAGCAGCTTGGGGACTAGCGGTTACACAGATACGCAGTATTTT.

The gene calls are TRBV7-2 and TRBJ2-1, with D maybe TRBD2 (5 bases). Germline-derived CDR1 and CDR2 are SGHTA and FQGNSA. Trimming took off 1 base at V and 4 bases at J, with 11 bases between the two ends. The CDR3 extends over 15 amino acids. Here the CDR3 DNA reads TGTGCCAGCAGCTTAGACGGCGGGCAGTACAATGAGCAGTTCTTC. Its protein is CASSLDGGQYNEQFF. The complete variable domain, with remaining parts taken from reference TRBV7-2 and TRBJ2-1, reads GAGVSQSPSNKVTEKGKDVELRCDPISGHTALYWYRQSLGQGLEFLIYFQGNSAPDKSGLPSDRFSAERTGGSVSTLTIQRTQQEDSAVYLCASSLDGGQYNEQFFGPGTRLTVL.

The genes are TRBV28 and TRBJ2-5, with D tentatively TRBD1 (6 bases). Trimming took off 2 bases at V and 0 bases at J, with 13 bases between the two ends. CDR1 MDHEN and CDR2 SYDVKM come from the germline V gene. The CDR3 has 16 amino acids. The CDR3 DNA reads as TGTGCCAGCAGTTTAGCCCTTCAGGGGAACCAAGAGACCCAGTACTTC. It codes for CASSLALQGNQETQYF.

The rearrangement links TRBV7-6 to TRBJ2-7; 7 bases agree with TRBD2. Trimming took 1 base from V and 2 from J; bases not matched to a gene: 8. Per germline, CDR1 SGHVS and CDR2 FNYEAQ. This CDR3 region has 16 residues. CDR3 region: CASSLEWTRIAYEQYF. As DNA, the CDR3 is TGTGCCAGCAGCTTAGAGTGGACTAGGATCGCCTACGAGCAGTACTTC.

The chain employs TRBV5-1 and TRBJ2-1; possible D gene TRBD2, 5 bases. The CDR3 is 14 residues long. The V gene's germline CDR1 is SGHRS and CDR2 YFSETQ. V gave up 1 base and J gave up 8 bases, with 13 bases separating them. The CDR3 sequence is CASSLRSGGYEQFF. The CDR3 DNA follows: TGCGCCAGCAGCTTGAGGAGCGGTGGGTATGAGCAGTTCTTC.

The chain combines TRBV15 with TRBJ1-1; D is uncertain. From germline, CDR1 is LNHNV and CDR2 YYDKDF (reference sequence). V was cut by 6 bases and J by 1 base, with 9 bases left in between. The CDR3 is made up of 13 amino acids. For the CDR3, the DNA is TGTGCCACCAGTAGCGCGCCGAACACTGAAGCTTTCTTT. Translation gives CATSSAPNTEAFF. Filled out from reference TRBV15 and TRBJ1-1, the complete variable domain reads DAMVIQNPRYQVTQFGKPVTLSCSQTLNHNVMYWYQQKSSQAPKLLFHYYDKDFNNEADTPDNFQSRRPNTSFCFLDIRSPGLGDTAMYLCATSSAPNTEAFFGQGTRLTVV.